This T cell receptor (beta chain) was captured by sequencing in a study of control samples from healthy donors and cancer patients. CDR1 and CDR2 (germline): MDHEN, SYDVKM. The CDR3 loop spans 15 amino acids. The junction had 5 bases not matched to a gene; V was cut back by 5 bases and J by 2 bases. Only in-frame clones appear in the TCRdb table, and some are missing; sequencing was by immunoSEQ multiplex PCR. The profile shows some 150,000 clones, approximately 93% of them singletons. The sequenced sample was blood. The chain carries TRBV28 and TRBJ2-7; 11 bases fit TRBD2. This TCR derives from a man aged 45 to 65 in good health. The DNA for the CDR3 is TGTGCCAGCAGTCGACTAGCGGGACCAACCTACGAGCAGTACTTC. The encoded protein is CASSRLAGPTYEQYF.